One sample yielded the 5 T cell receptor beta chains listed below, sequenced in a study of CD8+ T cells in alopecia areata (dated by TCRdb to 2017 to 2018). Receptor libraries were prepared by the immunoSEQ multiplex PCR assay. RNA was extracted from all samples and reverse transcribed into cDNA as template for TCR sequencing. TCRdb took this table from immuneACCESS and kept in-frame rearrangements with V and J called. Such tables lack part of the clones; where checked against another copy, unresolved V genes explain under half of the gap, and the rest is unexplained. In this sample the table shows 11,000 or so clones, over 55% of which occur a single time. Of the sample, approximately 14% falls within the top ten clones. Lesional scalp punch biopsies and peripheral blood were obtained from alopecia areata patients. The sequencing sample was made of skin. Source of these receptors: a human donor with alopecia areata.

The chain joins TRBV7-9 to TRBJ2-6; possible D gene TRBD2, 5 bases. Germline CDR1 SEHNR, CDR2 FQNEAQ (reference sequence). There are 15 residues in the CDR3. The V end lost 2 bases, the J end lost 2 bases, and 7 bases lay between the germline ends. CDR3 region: CASSLSGAGANVLTF. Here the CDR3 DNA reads TGTGCCAGCAGCTTATCCGGGGCTGGGGCCAACGTCCTGACTTTC.

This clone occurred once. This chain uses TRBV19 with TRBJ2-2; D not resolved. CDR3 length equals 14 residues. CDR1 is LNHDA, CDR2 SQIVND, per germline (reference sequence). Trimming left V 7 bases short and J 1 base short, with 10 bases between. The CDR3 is CASTRLVNTGELFF. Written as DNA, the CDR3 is TGTGCCAGTACAAGACTCGTGAACACCGGGGAGCTGTTTTTT.

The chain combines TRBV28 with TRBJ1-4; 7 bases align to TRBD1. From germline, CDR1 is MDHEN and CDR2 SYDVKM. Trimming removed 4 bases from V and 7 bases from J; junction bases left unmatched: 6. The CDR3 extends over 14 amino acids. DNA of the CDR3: TGTGCCAGCAGTTCTCCGGGACAGCTTGAAAAACTGTTTTTT. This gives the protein CASSSPGQLEKLFF.

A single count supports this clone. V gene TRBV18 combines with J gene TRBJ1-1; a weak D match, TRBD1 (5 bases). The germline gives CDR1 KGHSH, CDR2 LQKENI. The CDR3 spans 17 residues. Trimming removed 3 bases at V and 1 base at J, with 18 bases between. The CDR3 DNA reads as TGTGCCAGCTCACCGCCTTTCATATTCGGGGCGAACACTGAAGCTTTCTTT. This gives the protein CASSPPFIFGANTEAFF.

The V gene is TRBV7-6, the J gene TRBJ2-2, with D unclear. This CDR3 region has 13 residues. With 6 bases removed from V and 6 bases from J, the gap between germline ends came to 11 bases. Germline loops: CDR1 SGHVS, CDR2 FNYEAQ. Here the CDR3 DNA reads TGTGCCAGCAGTTCAACAGACCCCGGGGAGCTGTTTTTT. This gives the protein CASSSTDPGELFF.